A selection of T cell receptor beta chains follows, all from one sample in a study of shared clonotypes between healthy human individuals. TCRdb keeps only in-frame clones here, not all; method: immunoSEQ multiplex PCR. This table has 600,000 to 750,000 clones, 72% appearing once. What was sequenced was memory CD4+ T cells sorted from blood. The receptors originated from a woman aged 25 to 39 in good health. CDR3s include the opening cysteine and the closing phenylalanine or tryptophan. The D gene is left open where the match is weak. A clone size is listed for some rows: how often the clone was seen (once, few, many), or a class if it is expanded.

abundance	v_gene	j_gene	d_gene	CDR3nt	CDR3aa
.	TRBV28	TRBJ2-1	TRBD2	TGTGCCACCAGCGTCCCGGGACTAGCGTCGTCCGAGCAGTTCTTC	CATSVPGLASSEQFF
.	TRBV7-2	TRBJ2-7	TRBD2	TGTGCCAGCAGCCTCGCTAGCGGGAGGGCGGTCCGCGAGCAGTACTTC	CASSLASGRAVREQYF
.	TRBV4-2	TRBJ2-7	TRBD2	TGTGCCAGCAGCCAAGTACAAGCGGGAGGGACTTCGGCGCAGTACTTC	CASSQVQAGGTSAQYF
once	TRBV5-1	TRBJ1-1	.	TGCGCCAGCAGCCGGGGTTTGTGGGGTCACAACACTGAAGCTTTCTTT	CASSRGLWGHNTEAFF
few	TRBV4-2	TRBJ2-7	.	TGTGCCAGCAGCCAAGATCGCCTTCTAGAGCAGTACTTC	CASSQDRLLEQYF
once	TRBV13	TRBJ2-2	.	TGTGCCAGCAGCTTAGTGTACGGGGAGCTGTTTTTT	CASSLVYGELFF
.	TRBV7-2	TRBJ2-3	.	TGTGCCAGCAGCTTAGATTCAGGGCGGCAGTATTTT	CASSLDSGRQYF
.	TRBV2	TRBJ1-5	TRBD1	TGTGCCAGCCGGGAGACAGGGGGCGATCAGCCCCAGCATTTT	CASRETGGDQPQHF
.	TRBV5-1	TRBJ1-2	.	TGCGCCAGCAGCTTGTCGGATAACTATGGCTACACCTTC	CASSLSDNYGYTF
.	TRBV25-1	TRBJ2-7	.	TGTGCCAGCAGGGGGGTCTCCTACGAGCAGTACTTC	CASRGVSYEQYF
.	TRBV19	TRBJ1-4	TRBD1	TGTGCCAGTACCCAGACAGGGACTAATGAAAAACTGTTTTTT	CASTQTGTNEKLFF
.	TRBV7-9	TRBJ2-3	TRBD2	TGTGCCAGCAGCTTAACTAGCGGGGGCACAGATACGCAGTATTTT	CASSLTSGGTDTQYF
.	TRBV2	TRBJ2-3	TRBD2	TGTGCCAGCAAACTAGCGATTAGCACAGATACGCAGTATTTT	CASKLAISTDTQYF
.	TRBV28	TRBJ2-5	.	TGTGCCAGCAGTTTGGGTATTAGCGGAAGGGGGGAGACCCAGTACTTC	CASSLGISGRGETQYF
once	TRBV7-9	TRBJ1-2	TRBD1	TGTGCCAGCAGCTTAGATGTGGGACAGGGAAGAGGCTACACCTTC	CASSLDVGQGRGYTF
.	TRBV28	TRBJ1-5	.	TGTGCCAGCAGTTTATTAGGTCAGCCCCAGCATTTT	CASSLLGQPQHF
.	TRBV5-1	TRBJ2-7	.	TGCGCCAGCAGCGAACGGGAGCCCACCTACGAGCAGTACTTC	CASSEREPTYEQYF
.	TRBV25-1	TRBJ2-3	.	TGTGCCAGCAGCCACTGGCGCGGGAAGGCCCCAGATACGCAGTATTTT	CASSHWRGKAPDTQYF
.	TRBV5-4	TRBJ2-4	.	TGTGCCAGCAGCTTGAGCGGACCAGCCAAAAACATTCAGTACTTC	CASSLSGPAKNIQYF
.	TRBV19	TRBJ2-7	TRBD2	TGTGCCAGTAGTCGCCGTAGCGGGAGGGCCTACGAGCAGTACTTC	CASSRRSGRAYEQYF
.	TRBV5-4	TRBJ2-1	TRBD1	TGTGCCAGCAGCTTAGGACAGGGGGCAAGCTCCTACAATGAGCAGTTCTTC	CASSLGQGASSYNEQFF
.	TRBV5-4	TRBJ1-2	.	TGTGCCAGCAGCTTGTCTTGGTATGGCTACACCTTC	CASSLSWYGYTF
.	TRBV6-1	TRBJ1-5	.	TGTGCCAGCAGCCACTATCAGCCCCAGCATTTT	CASSHYQPQHF
.	TRBV19	TRBJ2-7	.	TGTGCCAGTAGTATTAGGGGGGACCCCTACGAGCAGTACTTC	CASSIRGDPYEQYF
.	TRBV2	TRBJ2-5	.	TGTGCCAGCAGTGAAGGAATCTGGGAGACCCAGTACTTC	CASSEGIWETQYF
few	TRBV7-8	TRBJ2-2	TRBD2	TGTGCCAGCAGTCGTGGTCCGGGACTAGCGGGAGGGAATGGCGGGGAGCTGTTTTTT	CASSRGPGLAGGNGGELFF
.	TRBV15	TRBJ2-5	.	TGTGCCACCAGCAGAGAATCGGGGGCCCCAGAGACCCAGTACTTC	CATSRESGAPETQYF
.	TRBV28	TRBJ2-3	.	TGTGCCAGCAGCATCAGGGGGGGCACAGATACGCAGTATTTT	CASSIRGGTDTQYF
.	TRBV5-1	TRBJ1-1	.	TGCGCCAGCAGCTTGGCCACAGCCATGAACACTGAAGCTTTCTTT	CASSLATAMNTEAFF
.	TRBV28	TRBJ2-3	.	TGTGCCAGCAGACCCGATAGGGGCCACCGCACAGATACGCAGTATTTT	CASRPDRGHRTDTQYF
few	TRBV6-1	TRBJ1-3	.	TGTGCCAGCAGAAGGGACCTAAACCCCGGAAACACCATATATTTT	CASRRDLNPGNTIYF
.	TRBV28	TRBJ2-7	TRBD1	TGTGCCTCCTTTAAACAGGGGCGCGTCCACGAGCAGTACTTC	CASFKQGRVHEQYF
once	TRBV18	TRBJ2-4	.	TGTGCCAGCTCACCACCAAGGGTTCGGAACTTC	CASSPPRVRNF
.	TRBV19	TRBJ2-2	TRBD2	TGTGCCAGTAGTATTAGACTAGCGGCGAACACCGGGGAGCTGTTTTTT	CASSIRLAANTGELFF
.	TRBV19	TRBJ2-3	.	TGTGCCAGTAGTATTAAGGGCACGCGCACAGATACGCAGTATTTT	CASSIKGTRTDTQYF
.	TRBV2	TRBJ2-7	.	TGTGCCAGCAGAGGACGGGAGTCCTACGAGCAGTACTTC	CASRGRESYEQYF
once	TRBV4-1	TRBJ1-5	.	TGCGCCAGCAGCCAAGGGGCAGACAGTTTAGATCAGCCCCAGCATTTT	CASSQGADSLDQPQHF
.	TRBV11-3	TRBJ1-2	.	TGTGCCAGCAGCTTAGCGGGCAGGAACTATGGCTACACCTTC	CASSLAGRNYGYTF
.	TRBV5-1	TRBJ2-7	TRBD2	TGCGCCAGCAGCTTGAGGACTAGCGGGAGAAGTAGTCCCTACGAGCAGTACTTC	CASSLRTSGRSSPYEQYF
.	TRBV11-3	TRBJ2-7	TRBD1	TGTGCCAGCAGCGAAAGACAGGGGGCCTACGAGCAGTACTTC	CASSERQGAYEQYF
.	TRBV18	TRBJ1-2	TRBD1	TGTGCCAGCTCAAATCGACAGGGGCCGATTAACTATGGCTACACCTTC	CASSNRQGPINYGYTF
.	TRBV19	TRBJ1-1	.	TGTGCCAGTAGTATGGGGCAGAACACTGAAGCTTTCTTT	CASSMGQNTEAFF
.	TRBV29-1	TRBJ2-1	.	TGCAGCGTTGATTCGGCGGAGGGATGGAATGAGCAGTTCTTC	CSVDSAEGWNEQFF
.	TRBV2	TRBJ2-3	.	TGTGCCAGCAGTGAAGCGGGAGGTGCAGATACGCAGTATTTT	CASSEAGGADTQYF
.	TRBV28	TRBJ1-5	.	TGTGCCAGCAGGGGGGGTTCCAATCAGCCCCAGCATTTT	CASRGGSNQPQHF
.	TRBV19	TRBJ1-5	.	TGTGCCAGTAGTCTGTGGAATCAGCCCCAGCATTTT	CASSLWNQPQHF